This is a list of T cell receptor beta chains from one sample in a study of shared clonotypes between healthy human individuals. Assay used: immunoSEQ multiplex PCR; TCRdb lists only in-frame clones, some missing. The sample records millions of clones, about 92% being singletons. Sequencing was done on a sample of naive CD4+ T cells from PBMCs. The receptors were sampled from a young man in good health. Some clones in this sample may be carry-over from other donors' samples. The CDR3 runs from the conserved cysteine through the conserved F or W. A D gene is named only where the DNA matches it firmly. The size of a clone is reported for some rows only, either as once, few or many, or as a class for expanded clones.

>NA|TRBJ2-3|NA|TRBV28
TGTGCCAGCAGCCCACCTAGAGCCCGGGCCGGAGATACGCAGTATTTT
CASSPPRARAGDTQYF
>NA|TRBJ1-5|few|TRBV4-2
TGTGCCAGCAGCCAAGATCCGCAGGGAGTGGGGCCCCAGCATTTT
CASSQDPQGVGPQHF
>NA|TRBJ1-4|NA|TRBV7-2
TGTGCCAGCAGCCCCACAGGAGAAGCTAGAGGGGAAAAACTGTTTTTT
CASSPTGEARGEKLFF
>NA|TRBJ2-2|NA|TRBV9
TGTGCCAGCAGCGTAGGAATGGGTAGCGGGGAGCTGTTTTTT
CASSVGMGSGELFF
>TRBD2|TRBJ2-2|NA|TRBV27
TGTGCCAGCAGTACCCTCGTAGCGGCGGGAGATACCGGGGAGCTGTTTTTT
CASSTLVAAGDTGELFF
>NA|TRBJ1-5|NA|TRBV5-1
TGCGCCAGCAGTTCCACAGGAGGCAATCAGCCCCAGCATTTT
CASSSTGGNQPQHF
>NA|TRBJ2-2|NA|TRBV11-3
TGTGCCAGCAGCTTTTTCGATTGCGCCGGGGAGCTGTTTTTT
CASSFFDCAGELFF
>TRBD1|TRBJ1-5|NA|TRBV6-1
TGTGCCAGCAGTACGGACAGGGGGGGTCAGCCCCAGCATTTT
CASSTDRGGQPQHF
>TRBD1|TRBJ1-4|NA|TRBV7-2
TGTGCCAGCAGCTCACCGGGACAGGGATCTAGGGAAAAACTGTTTTTT
CASSSPGQGSREKLFF
>NA|TRBJ2-7|NA|TRBV28
TGTGCCACTCAGACTTTAAAGCAGTACTACGAGCAGTACTTC
CATQTLKQYYEQYF
>NA|TRBJ1-4|NA|TRBV18
TGTGCCAGCTCACCACCGAGGCAGGGTAACGAAAAACTGTTTTTT
CASSPPRQGNEKLFF
>NA|TRBJ1-4|NA|TRBV28
TGTGCCAGCAACAACGCCGGAGAACGTAATGAAAAACTGTTTTTT
CASNNAGERNEKLFF
>NA|TRBJ1-2|NA|TRBV7-2
TGTGCCAGCAGCCCCGGGCCGGGGGCGGTCTATGGCTACACCTTC
CASSPGPGAVYGYTF
>NA|TRBJ2-7|NA|TRBV6-5
TGTGCCAGCAGCCCGTGGGACACCTACGAGCAGTACTTC
CASSPWDTYEQYF
>NA|TRBJ1-3|once|TRBV18
TGTGCCAGCTCACCATCGGGACGGAACTCTGGAAACACCATATATTTT
CASSPSGRNSGNTIYF
>NA|TRBJ1-4|NA|TRBV5-1
TGCGCCAGCAGCTTGGCAGGACCGTTCAATGAAAAACTGTTTTTT
CASSLAGPFNEKLFF
>NA|TRBJ1-3|NA|TRBV28
TGTGCCAGCAGTTTAGTAGCAGAGTTGGGGAACACCATATATTTT
CASSLVAELGNTIYF
>NA|TRBJ2-4|NA|TRBV9
TGTGCCAGCAGCGTAAGAGTAGGGGGGGTTCAGTACTTC
CASSVRVGGVQYF
>NA|TRBJ2-2|NA|TRBV5-6
TGTGCCAGCAGCTACCGAACAGGGTGGAACACCGGGGAGCTGTTTTTT
CASSYRTGWNTGELFF
>NA|TRBJ2-1|NA|TRBV29-1
TGCAGCGTTGAAGCAGGGCAGGCCTCCTACAATGAGCAGTTCTTC
CSVEAGQASYNEQFF
>TRBD2|TRBJ2-1|NA|TRBV4-2
TGTGCCAGCAGCCGAGTTAGCGGGAGTGACAATGAGCAGTTCTTC
CASSRVSGSDNEQFF
>TRBD1|TRBJ1-6|NA|TRBV29-1
TGCAGCGTTAGTACCGGGACAGGGGATTCACCCCTCCACTTT
CSVSTGTGDSPLHF
>NA|TRBJ1-1|few|TRBV28
TGTGCCAGCAAGTCGCGGACTGAAGCTTTCTTT
CASKSRTEAFF
>TRBD2|TRBJ2-5|NA|TRBV28
TGTGCCAGCAACGCCGGGGGGGAAGAGACCCAGTACTTC
CASNAGGEETQYF
>NA|TRBJ2-1|once|TRBV18
TGTGCCAGCTCACCACCAGCGGCTAGCTACTACAATGAGCAGTTCTTC
CASSPPAASYYNEQFF
>NA|TRBJ2-2|NA|TRBV10-2
TGCGCCACCGGAGGGCGTTTGAACACCGGGGAGCTGTTTTTT
CATGGRLNTGELFF
>TRBD2|TRBJ2-4|NA|TRBV25-1
TGTGCCAGCAGTGATAACAAGCTAGCGGGAGCCAAAAACATTCAGTACTTC
CASSDNKLAGAKNIQYF
>NA|TRBJ2-5|NA|TRBV7-8
TGTGCCAGCAGCCCCCAAGTCCGGGAGACCCAGTACTTC
CASSPQVRETQYF
>NA|TRBJ1-5|NA|TRBV19
TGTGCCAGTAGTATCCCTGGGGGTCAGCCCCAGCATTTT
CASSIPGGQPQHF
>NA|TRBJ2-5|NA|TRBV5-4
TGTGCCAGCAGCCCCACAGGGCCCCGGGAGACCCAGTACTTC
CASSPTGPRETQYF
>NA|TRBJ1-2|NA|TRBV29-1
TGCAGCGTTGAAGATGCCCGAATATGGCAGCACACCTTC
CSVEDARIWQHTF
>TRBD2|TRBJ2-1|NA|TRBV9
TGTGCCAGCAGCGTAGGTAGCGGGACCTACAATGAGCAGTTCTTC
CASSVGSGTYNEQFF
>NA|TRBJ2-7|NA|TRBV11-2
TGTGCCAGCAGCTCGCTTATCGGACCGGGTCTTTACTACGAGCAGTACTTC
CASSSLIGPGLYYEQYF
>TRBD1|TRBJ1-2|NA|TRBV28
TGTGCCAGCAGTATCACGGGGGACAGGGACTATGGCTACACCTTC
CASSITGDRDYGYTF
>NA|TRBJ1-2|NA|TRBV15
TGTGCCACCAGCAGAGAGGTAGACAGCGTCTATGGCTACACCTTC
CATSREVDSVYGYTF
>NA|TRBJ1-3|NA|TRBV30
TGTGCCTGGAATCCGGGTGGAAACACCATATATTTT
CAWNPGGNTIYF
>NA|TRBJ1-2|NA|TRBV18
TGTGCCAGCTCACCAAATTGGGCTATGGATGGCTACACCTTC
CASSPNWAMDGYTF
>NA|TRBJ2-1|NA|TRBV18
TGTGCCAGCTCACTCTGGGCGGGTAGGGGGAATGAGCAGTTCTTC
CASSLWAGRGNEQFF